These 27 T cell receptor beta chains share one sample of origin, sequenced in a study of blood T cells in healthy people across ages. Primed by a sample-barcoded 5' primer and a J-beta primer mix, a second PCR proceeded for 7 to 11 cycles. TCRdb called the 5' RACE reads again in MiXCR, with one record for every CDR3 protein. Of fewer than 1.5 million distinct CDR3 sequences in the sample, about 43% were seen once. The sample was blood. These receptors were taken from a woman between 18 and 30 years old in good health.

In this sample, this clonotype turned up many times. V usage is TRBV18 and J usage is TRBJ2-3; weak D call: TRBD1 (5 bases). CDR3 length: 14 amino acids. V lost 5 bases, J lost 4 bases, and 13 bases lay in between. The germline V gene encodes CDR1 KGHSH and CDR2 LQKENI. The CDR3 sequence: CASSSGMTADTQYF. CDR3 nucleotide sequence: TGTGCCAGCTCATCAGGGATGACGGCAGATACGCAGTATTTT.

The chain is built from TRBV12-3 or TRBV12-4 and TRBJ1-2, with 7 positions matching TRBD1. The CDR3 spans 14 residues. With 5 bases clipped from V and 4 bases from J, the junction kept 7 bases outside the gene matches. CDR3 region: CASSGGQTPYGYTF. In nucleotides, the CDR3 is TGTGCCAGCAGTGGGGGACAGACTCCCTATGGCTACACCTTC.

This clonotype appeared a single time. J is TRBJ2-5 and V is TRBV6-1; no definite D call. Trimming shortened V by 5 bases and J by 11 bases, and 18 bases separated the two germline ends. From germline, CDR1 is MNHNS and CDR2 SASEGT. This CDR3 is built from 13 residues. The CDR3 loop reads CASSPGLQIFQYF. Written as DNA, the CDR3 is TGTGCCAGCAGTCCTGGGCTGCAAATTTTTCAGTACTTC.

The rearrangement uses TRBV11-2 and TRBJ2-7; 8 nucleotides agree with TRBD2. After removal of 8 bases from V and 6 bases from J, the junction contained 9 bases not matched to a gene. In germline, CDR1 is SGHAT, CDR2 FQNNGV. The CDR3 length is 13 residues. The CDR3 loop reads CASARGLASEQYV. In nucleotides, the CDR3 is TGTGCCAGCGCCCGAGGACTAGCAAGCGAGCAGTACGTC.

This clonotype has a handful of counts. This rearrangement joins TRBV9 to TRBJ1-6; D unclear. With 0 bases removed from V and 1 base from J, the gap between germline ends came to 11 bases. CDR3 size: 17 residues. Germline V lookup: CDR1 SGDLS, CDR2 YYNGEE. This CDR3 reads CASSVDWSASYNSPLHF. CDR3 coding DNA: TGTGCCAGCAGCGTAGATTGGAGTGCGTCCTATAATTCACCCCTCCACTTT. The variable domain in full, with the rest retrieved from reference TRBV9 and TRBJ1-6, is DSGVTQTPKHLITATGQRVTLRCSPRSGDLSVYWYQQSLDQGLQFLIQYYNGEERAKGNILERFSAQQFPDLHSELNLSSLELGDSALYFCASSVDWSASYNSPLHFGNGTRLTVT.

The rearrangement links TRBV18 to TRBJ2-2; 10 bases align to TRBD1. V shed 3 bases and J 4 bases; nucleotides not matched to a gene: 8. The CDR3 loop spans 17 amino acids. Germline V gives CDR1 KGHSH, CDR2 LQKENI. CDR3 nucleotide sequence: TGTGCCAGCTCACCCTTCGGGACAGGGGCCGGCACCGGGGAGCTGTTTTTT. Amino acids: CASSPFGTGAGTGELFF. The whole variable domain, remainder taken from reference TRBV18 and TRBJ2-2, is NAGVMQNPRHLVRRRGQEARLRCSPMKGHSHVYWYRQLPEEGLKFMVYLQKENIIDESGMPKERFSAEFPKEGPSILRIQQVVRGDSAAYFCASSPFGTGAGTGELFFGEGSRLTVL.

In DNA, the CDR3 is TGTGCCATCAGTGACGGAGCGGGACCTAAAGAGACCCAGTACTTC. Translated, it gives CAISDGAGPKETQYF. The chain uses TRBV10-3 and TRBJ2-5; 7 bases are a match to TRBD2. The V gene end was trimmed by 3 bases and the J gene end by 3 bases; junction bases not matched to a gene: 7. Germline CDR1 is ENHRY and CDR2 is SYGVKD. The CDR3 is 15 residues long.

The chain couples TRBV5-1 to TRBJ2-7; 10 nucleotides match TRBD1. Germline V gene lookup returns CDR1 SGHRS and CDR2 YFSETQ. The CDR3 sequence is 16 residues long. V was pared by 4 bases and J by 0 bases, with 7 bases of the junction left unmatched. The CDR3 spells CASSRAGQGTSYEQYF. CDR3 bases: TGCGCCAGCAGCCGGGCGGGACAGGGGACCTCCTACGAGCAGTACTTC.

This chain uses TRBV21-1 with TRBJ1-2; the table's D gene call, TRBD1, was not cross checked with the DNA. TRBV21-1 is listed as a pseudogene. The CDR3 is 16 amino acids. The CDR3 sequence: CASSKGGTGDRNGYTF. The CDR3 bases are TGTGCCAGCAGCAAAGGTGGGACAGGGGATCGAAATGGCTACACCTTC.

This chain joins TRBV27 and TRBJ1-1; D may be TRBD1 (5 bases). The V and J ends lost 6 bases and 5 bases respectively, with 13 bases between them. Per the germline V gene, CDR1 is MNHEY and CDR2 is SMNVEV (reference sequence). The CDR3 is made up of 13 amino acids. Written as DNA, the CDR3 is TGTGCCAGCAGACTGGCAGGGTGGACTGAAGCTTTCTTT. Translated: CASRLAGWTEAFF.

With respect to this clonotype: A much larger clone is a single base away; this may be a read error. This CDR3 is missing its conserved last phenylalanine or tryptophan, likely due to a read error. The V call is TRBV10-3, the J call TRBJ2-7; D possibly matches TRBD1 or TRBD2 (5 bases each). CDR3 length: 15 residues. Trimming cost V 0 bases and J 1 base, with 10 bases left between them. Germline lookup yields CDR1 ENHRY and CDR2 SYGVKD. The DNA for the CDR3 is TGTGCCATCAGTGAGTCCGGGGACGGATCCTACGAGCAGTACATC. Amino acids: CAISESGDGSYEQYI.

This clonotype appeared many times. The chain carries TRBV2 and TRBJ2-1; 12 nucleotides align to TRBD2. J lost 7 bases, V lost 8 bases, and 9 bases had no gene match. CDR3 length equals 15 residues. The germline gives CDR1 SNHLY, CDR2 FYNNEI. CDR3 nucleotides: TGTGCCAGCGGTAAACTAGCGGGAGGATGGAATGAGCAGTTCTTC. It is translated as CASGKLAGGWNEQFF.

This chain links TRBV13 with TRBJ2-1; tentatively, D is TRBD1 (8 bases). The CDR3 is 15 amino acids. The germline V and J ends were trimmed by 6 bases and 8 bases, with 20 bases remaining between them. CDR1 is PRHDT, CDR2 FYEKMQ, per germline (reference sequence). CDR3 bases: TGTGCCAGCAGTCAACAGGGGGGGGCGGCCTATGAGCAGTTCTTC. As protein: CASSQQGGAAYEQFF.

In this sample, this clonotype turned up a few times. CDR3 in DNA: TGCAGTGCTCCGAAGCGCTATCCGTCCTACGAGCAGTACTTC. It specifies CSAPKRYPSYEQYF. The chain couples TRBV20-1 to TRBJ2-7; the D is unclear. The germline V and J ends were trimmed by 5 bases and 1 base, with 15 bases remaining between them. In germline, CDR1 is DFQATT, CDR2 SNEGSKA (reference sequence). This CDR3 has 14 residues.

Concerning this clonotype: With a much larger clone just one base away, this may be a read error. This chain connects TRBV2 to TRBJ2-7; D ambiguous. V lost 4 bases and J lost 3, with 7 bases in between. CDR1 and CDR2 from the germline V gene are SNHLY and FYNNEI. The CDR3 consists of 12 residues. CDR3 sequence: CASSVALYEQYF. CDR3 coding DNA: TGTGCCAGCAGTGTTGCCCTCTACGAGCAGTACTTC.

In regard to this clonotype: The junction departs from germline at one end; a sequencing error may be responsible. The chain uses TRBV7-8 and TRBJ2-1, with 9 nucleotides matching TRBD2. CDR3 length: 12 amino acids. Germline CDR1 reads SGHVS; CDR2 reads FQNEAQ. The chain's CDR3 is CIGLAGLSEQFF. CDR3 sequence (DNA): TGCATAGGGCTAGCGGGACTCTCAGAGCAGTTCTTC.

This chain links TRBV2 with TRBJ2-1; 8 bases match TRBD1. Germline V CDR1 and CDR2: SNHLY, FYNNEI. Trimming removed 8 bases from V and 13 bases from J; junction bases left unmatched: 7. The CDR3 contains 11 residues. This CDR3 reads CASVQGETQFF. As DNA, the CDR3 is TGTGCCAGCGTACAGGGGGAGACCCAGTTCTTC.

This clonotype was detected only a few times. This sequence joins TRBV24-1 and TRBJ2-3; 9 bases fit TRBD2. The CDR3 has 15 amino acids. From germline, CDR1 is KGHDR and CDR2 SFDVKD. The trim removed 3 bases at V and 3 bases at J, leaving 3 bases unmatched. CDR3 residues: CATSDPSGGTDTQYF. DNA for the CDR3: TGTGCCACCAGTGATCCCAGCGGGGGGACAGATACGCAGTATTTT.

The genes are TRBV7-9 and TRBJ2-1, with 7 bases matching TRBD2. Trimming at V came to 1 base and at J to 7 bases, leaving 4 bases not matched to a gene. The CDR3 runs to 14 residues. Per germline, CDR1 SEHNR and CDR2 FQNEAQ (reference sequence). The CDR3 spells CASSLGVGRNEQFF. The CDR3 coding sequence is TGTGCCAGCAGCTTAGGAGTCGGGAGGAATGAGCAGTTCTTC.

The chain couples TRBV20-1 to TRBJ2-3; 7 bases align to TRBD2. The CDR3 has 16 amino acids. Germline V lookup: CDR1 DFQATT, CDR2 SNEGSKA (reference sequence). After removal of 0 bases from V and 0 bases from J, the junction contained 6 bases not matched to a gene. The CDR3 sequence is CSARDIREASTDTQYF. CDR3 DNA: TGCAGTGCTAGAGATATACGGGAGGCTAGCACAGATACGCAGTATTTT.

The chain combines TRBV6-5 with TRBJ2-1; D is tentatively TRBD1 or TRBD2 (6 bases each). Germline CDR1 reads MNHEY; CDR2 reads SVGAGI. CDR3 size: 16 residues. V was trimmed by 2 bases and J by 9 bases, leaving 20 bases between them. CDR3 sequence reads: CASSYPTIRGAIEQFF. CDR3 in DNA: TGTGCCAGCAGTTACCCAACTATAAGGGGGGCAATTGAGCAGTTCTTC.

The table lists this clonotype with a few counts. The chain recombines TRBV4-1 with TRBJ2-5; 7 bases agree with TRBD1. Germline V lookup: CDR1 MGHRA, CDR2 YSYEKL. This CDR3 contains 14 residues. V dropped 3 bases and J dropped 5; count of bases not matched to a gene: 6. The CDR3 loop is CASSHPDRQETQYF. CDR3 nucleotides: TGCGCCAGCAGCCATCCGGACAGGCAGGAGACCCAGTACTTC.

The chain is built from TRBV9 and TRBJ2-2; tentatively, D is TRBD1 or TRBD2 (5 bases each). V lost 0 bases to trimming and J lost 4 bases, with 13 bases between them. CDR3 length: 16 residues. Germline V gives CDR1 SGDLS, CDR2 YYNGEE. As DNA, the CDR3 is TGTGCCAGCAGCGTAGTCCCAGGGAGTGGCACCGGGGAGCTGTTTTTT. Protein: CASSVVPGSGTGELFF.

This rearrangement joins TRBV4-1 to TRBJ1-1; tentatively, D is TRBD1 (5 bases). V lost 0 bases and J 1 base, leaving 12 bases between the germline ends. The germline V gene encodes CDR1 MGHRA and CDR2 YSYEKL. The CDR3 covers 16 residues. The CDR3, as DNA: TGCGCCAGCAGCCAAGACCCGACAGCCTCGAACACTGAAGCTTTCTTT. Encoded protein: CASSQDPTASNTEAFF.

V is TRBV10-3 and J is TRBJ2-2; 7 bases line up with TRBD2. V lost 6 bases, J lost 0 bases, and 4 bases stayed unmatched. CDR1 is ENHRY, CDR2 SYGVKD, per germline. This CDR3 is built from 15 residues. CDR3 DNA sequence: TGTGCCATCAGCTTTCTAGCGGCGAACACCGGGGAGCTGTTTTTT. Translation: CAISFLAANTGELFF.

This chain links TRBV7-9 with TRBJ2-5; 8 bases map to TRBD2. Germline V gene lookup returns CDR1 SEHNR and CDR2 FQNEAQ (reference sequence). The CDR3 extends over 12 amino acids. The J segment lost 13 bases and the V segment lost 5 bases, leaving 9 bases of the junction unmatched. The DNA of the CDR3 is TGTGCCAGCAGCGTAGGCCGGACTAGCTGGTACTTC. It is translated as CASSVGRTSWYF.

The CDR3 nucleotides read TGTGCCAGCAGTGAATATGGCGCGGGCCCGGGCTATGGCTACACCTTC. Translating it yields CASSEYGAGPGYGYTF. V and J are TRBV25-1 and TRBJ1-2; no definite D call. Germline loops: CDR1 MGHDK, CDR2 SYGVNS. The germline V and J ends were trimmed by 0 bases and 4 bases, with 15 bases remaining between them. The CDR3 has 16 amino acids.